The 3 T cell receptor beta chains listed next were all sequenced from one sample in a study of T-cell reconstitution after alpha-beta-depleted transplantation in children. Unique molecular identifiers were incorporated into the prepared TCRbeta library. TCRdb passed the PCR reads through MiXCR, listing each CDR3 protein once. The sample contains around 300,000 distinct CDR3 sequences, 23% of which appear only once. The material sequenced was PBMCs, mostly from graft donor cells, taken 180 days after TCRalphabeta/CD19-depleted stem cell transplant. Receptor source: a male patient under 18 who had a stem cell transplant for acute lymphoblastic leukemia, so the T cells may come from the graft donor.

The chain is built from TRBV5-1 and TRBJ2-7, with 7 bases fitting TRBD1. Trimming took 0 bases from V and 1 from J; bases not matched to a gene: 4. CDR3 length equals 15 residues. Germline CDR1 and CDR2: SGHRS and YFSETQ. The CDR3 DNA is TGCGCCAGCAGCTTGGAGCCAGGGGGATCCTACGAGCAGTACTTC. The encoded protein is CASSLEPGGSYEQYF.

The V call is TRBV11-1, the J call TRBJ1-2; the match to TRBD1 covers 9 bases. Trimming removed 1 base from V and 3 bases from J; junction bases left unmatched: 12. The CDR3 covers 18 residues. Germline values: CDR1 SGHAT, CDR2 FQDESV (reference sequence). In DNA, the CDR3 is TGTGCCAGCAGCTTAGTCAAGGTCAGGGACAGGGAATACTATGGCTACACCTTC. It is translated as CASSLVKVRDREYYGYTF.

This clonotype was seen only a few times. The chain carries TRBV12-3 or TRBV12-4 and TRBJ2-1; D is possibly TRBD2 (5 bases). Between the trimmed V and J ends, which lost 1 base and 12 bases, there was a span of 13 bases. CDR3 size: 13 residues. This CDR3 reads CASSLGESRVQFF. The DNA for the CDR3 is TGTGCCAGCAGTTTAGGGGAGAGTCGGGTGCAGTTCTTC.